This TCR beta chain was recorded in a study of T-cell reconstitution after alpha-beta-depleted transplantation in children. Points from the study as a whole: Several hundred graft clones that had expanded were reportedly the source of alpha-beta T cells about two months after transplant. Surviving thymic progenitors and recipient T cells were the source of high TCRbeta diversity at day 60 in some patients.

The CDR3 consists of 14 residues. Trimming stripped 5 bases from V and 2 bases from J, with 10 bases between. Germline V CDR1 and CDR2: SGHTA, FQGNSA. Unique molecular identifiers were used in preparing the TCRbeta library. TCRdb re-analysed the PCR reads in MiXCR, keeping a single row per CDR3 protein. The sample carries about 870,000 distinct CDR3 sequences, 15% to 20% recorded once. To note about this clonotype: Antigen specificity is unknown.

This chain uses TRBV7-2 with TRBJ2-1; a possible D gene is TRBD2 (6 bases). The sequence was obtained from a male patient younger than 18 who had a stem cell transplant for acute lymphoblastic leukemia, so the T cells may come from the graft donor. This specimen consisted of PBMCs, mostly from graft donor cells, obtained 360 days after TCRalphabeta/CD19-depleted stem cell transplant. The CDR3 region is CASSLREAYNEQFF. The CDR3 nucleotides read TGTGCCAGCAGCCTAAGGGAGGCCTACAATGAGCAGTTCTTC.